One and the same sample provided the 18 T cell receptor beta chains below, sequenced in a study of T cells in Graves' hyperthyroidism and ophthalmopathy. It was RNA transcripts that yielded the amplified TCR beta CDR3 regions. Initially, a first-round RT-PCR of the TCR CDR3 employed the HTBI primer set. TCRdb reanalysed the multiplex PCR reads using MiXCR and keeps one entry per CDR3 protein. The repertoire has 700,000 or so distinct CDR3 sequences, around 13% of them found once; the top ten carry under 15%. Sequencing was carried out using blood. These receptors were collected from a woman aged 50 to 60 with Graves' ophthalmopathy.

This clonotype was counted between two and nine times. The chain uses TRBV24-1 and TRBJ2-7, with D perhaps matching TRBD2 (6 bases). V lost 3 bases and J 7 bases, leaving 9 bases between the germline ends. This CDR3 region has 12 residues. CDR1 and CDR2 from the germline V gene are KGHDR and SFDVKD. CDR3 amino acids: CATSDPSGEQYF. The DNA for the CDR3 is TGTGCCACCAGTGATCCGAGCGGGGAGCAGTACTTC.

In its sample, this clonotype was seen many times. This chain uses TRBV6-1 with TRBJ2-7; possible D gene TRBD1, 6 bases. Germline V gene data show CDR1 as MNHNS and CDR2 as SASEGT. V was cut by 6 bases and J by 6 bases, with 15 bases left in between. CDR3 length: 13 residues. This CDR3 is CASSFTGIGEQYF. DNA for the CDR3: TGTGCCAGCAGCTTTACAGGGATAGGCGAGCAGTACTTC.

V is TRBV6-1 and J is TRBJ2-3, with TRBD2 matching over 14 bases. From germline, CDR1 is MNHNS and CDR2 SASEGT. Trimming removed 6 bases from V and 3 bases from J; junction bases left unmatched: 5. The CDR3 is made up of 16 amino acids. DNA of the CDR3: TGTGCCAGCAGGCCGGGACTAGCGGGAGTAACAGATACGCAGTATTTT. Protein product: CASRPGLAGVTDTQYF.

In this sample, this clonotype turned up many times. The V call is TRBV27, the J call TRBJ2-7; 9 bases line up with TRBD1. The CDR3 is made up of 18 amino acids. The germline gives CDR1 MNHEY, CDR2 SMNVEV (reference sequence). V lost 2 bases, J lost 3 bases, and 14 bases stayed unmatched. The CDR3 coding sequence is TGTGCCAGCAGTTTAATGGGACTCCGGACAGGGGAGAGCTACGAGCAGTACTTC. Amino acid sequence: CASSLMGLRTGESYEQYF.

This clonotype was seen ten or more times. The chain recombines TRBV5-1 with TRBJ2-1; D tentatively fits TRBD1 or TRBD2 (5 bases each). CDR1 and CDR2 (germline): SGHRS, YFSETQ. This CDR3 is 14 amino acids long. Trimming cost V 4 bases and J 4 bases, with 12 bases left between them. In DNA, the CDR3 is TGCGCCAGCAGCCTTGGGACGTTTTACAATGAGCAGTTCTTC. This translates into CASSLGTFYNEQFF.

This clonotype was seen only a few times. The rearrangement links TRBV20-1 to TRBJ1-2; the D gene is possibly TRBD1 (5 bases). The CDR3 extends over 14 amino acids. V lost 2 bases and J lost 2, with 12 bases in between. The germline CDR1 and CDR2 sequences are DFQATT and SNEGSKA (reference sequence). This CDR3 is CSARNPGINYGYTF. In DNA, the CDR3 is TGCAGTGCTAGAAATCCAGGGATAAACTATGGCTACACCTTC.

This clonotype was seen ten or more times. V and J are TRBV20-1 and TRBJ2-7, with TRBD1 matching over 7 bases. Germline V gives CDR1 DFQATT, CDR2 SNEGSKA (reference sequence). The CDR3 is 16 residues long. Unmatched junction bases numbered 11, after V lost 2 bases and J lost 1 base. In DNA, the CDR3 is TGCAGTGCTAGATCACGACGACAGGGTACGTCCTACGAGCAGTACTTC. As protein: CSARSRRQGTSYEQYF.

The chain carries TRBV7-2 and TRBJ2-1; D is undetermined. Between the trimmed V and J ends, which lost 7 bases and 1 base, there was a span of 8 bases. The CDR3 runs to 13 residues. Germline CDR1 reads SGHTA; CDR2 reads FQGNSA. As DNA, the CDR3 is TGTGCCAGCATTCGGGCTTCCTACAATGAGCAGTTCTTC. Translated, it gives CASIRASYNEQFF.

The chain combines TRBV19 with TRBJ2-2; the match to TRBD1 covers 8 bases. The V gene end was trimmed by 2 bases and the J gene end by 7 bases; junction bases not matched to a gene: 6. Germline V gene lookup returns CDR1 LNHDA and CDR2 SQIVND (reference sequence). The CDR3 is 15 residues long. In DNA, the CDR3 is TGTGCCAGTAGTATAAACTACAGGGGGGACGGGGAGCTGTTTTTT. Encoded protein: CASSINYRGDGELFF.

This clonotype was observed a handful of times. The chain has TRBV19 and TRBJ1-6; 7 bases align to TRBD1. V trimming: 7 bases; J trimming: 4 bases; junction bases outside the gene matches: 7. Germline V CDR1 and CDR2: LNHDA, SQIVND (reference sequence). This CDR3 spans 15 amino acids. CDR3 bases: TGTGCCAGTAAGAACGGACAGGCGTATAATTCACCCCTCCACTTT. This gives the protein CASKNGQAYNSPLHF.

This clonotype was seen repeatedly, ten times or more. The V call is TRBV28, the J call TRBJ1-2; the match to TRBD1 covers 8 bases. Germline assignment: CDR1 MDHEN and CDR2 SYDVKM. Trimming removed 6 bases from V and 3 bases from J; junction bases left unmatched: 3. The CDR3 covers 13 residues. The CDR3, as DNA: TGTGCCAGCAGGGAGACAGGGGACTATGGCTACACCTTC. It encodes CASRETGDYGYTF.

This clonotype was seen ten or more times. J is TRBJ2-3 and V is TRBV20-1; 10 nucleotides line up with TRBD2. Germline CDR1 is DFQATT and CDR2 is SNEGSKA (reference sequence). The length of the CDR3 is 14 residues. V trimming: 6 bases; J trimming: 2 bases; junction bases outside the gene matches: 5. The CDR3 protein is CSALTSGNTDTQYF. Written as DNA, the CDR3 is TGCAGTGCGCTCACTAGCGGGAACACAGATACGCAGTATTTT.

V usage is TRBV10-3 and J usage is TRBJ2-3; TRBD2 aligns across 9 bases. V was pared by 3 bases and J by 6 bases, with 7 bases of the junction left unmatched. This CDR3 has 15 residues. Germline V gene lookup returns CDR1 ENHRY and CDR2 SYGVKD. This CDR3 is CAISEFSGRTDTQYF. The CDR3 DNA sequence: TGTGCCATCAGTGAATTTAGCGGGAGAACCGATACGCAGTATTTT.

This clonotype has only a few counts. J is TRBJ2-3 and V is TRBV29-1; D is perhaps TRBD2 (6 bases). V lost 3 bases to trimming and J lost 8 bases, with 21 bases between them. This CDR3 has 15 amino acids. The germline gives CDR1 SQVTM, CDR2 ANQGSEA. This chain's CDR3 is CSVDVGGKGKGTQYF. The DNA of the CDR3 is TGCAGCGTTGATGTTGGCGGGAAGGGTAAGGGTACGCAGTATTTT.

This clonotype was seen repeatedly, ten times or more. The genes are TRBV20-1 and TRBJ1-4; D is undetermined. This CDR3 region has 14 residues. The germline V gene encodes CDR1 DFQATT and CDR2 SNEGSKA (reference sequence). V was shortened by 1 base and J by 8 bases, with 14 bases between the two germline ends. The CDR3 nucleotides read TGCAGTGCTAGAGCTCGGGGTAGCCGGGAAAAACTGTTTTTT. Its translation: CSARARGSREKLFF.

V is TRBV7-9 and J is TRBJ1-4; TRBD1 aligns across 7 bases. The germline CDR1 and CDR2 sequences are SEHNR and FQNEAQ (reference sequence). The CDR3 consists of 15 residues. The V gene end was trimmed by 8 bases and the J gene end by 7 bases; junction bases not matched to a gene: 13. CDR3 sequence reads: CASGLRQGGGEKLFF. The CDR3, as DNA: TGTGCCAGCGGCCTCCGACAGGGTGGAGGTGAAAAACTGTTTTTT.

This clonotype has a count of ten or more. The rearrangement links TRBV15 to TRBJ2-1; 8 bases are shared with TRBD2. Germline loops: CDR1 LNHNV, CDR2 YYDKDF (reference sequence). This CDR3 has 16 amino acids. With V trimmed by 4 bases and J by 5 bases, 10 bases remained unmatched. The CDR3 DNA follows: TGTGCCACCAGCAAGAGCGGGAGCTGGGGTAACAATGAGCAGTTCTTC. Residues: CATSKSGSWGNNEQFF.

This clonotype was detected only a few times. The chain carries TRBV6-2 or TRBV6-3 and TRBJ1-1, with 7 bases aligning to TRBD1. Per the germline V gene, CDR1 is MNHEY and CDR2 is SVGEGT. This CDR3 spans 15 amino acids. The J segment lost 1 base and the V segment lost 6 bases, leaving 8 bases of the junction unmatched. CDR3 in DNA: TGTGCCAGCAGCATAAAGGGGGCGACGAACACTGAAGCTTTCTTT. Encoded protein: CASSIKGATNTEAFF.